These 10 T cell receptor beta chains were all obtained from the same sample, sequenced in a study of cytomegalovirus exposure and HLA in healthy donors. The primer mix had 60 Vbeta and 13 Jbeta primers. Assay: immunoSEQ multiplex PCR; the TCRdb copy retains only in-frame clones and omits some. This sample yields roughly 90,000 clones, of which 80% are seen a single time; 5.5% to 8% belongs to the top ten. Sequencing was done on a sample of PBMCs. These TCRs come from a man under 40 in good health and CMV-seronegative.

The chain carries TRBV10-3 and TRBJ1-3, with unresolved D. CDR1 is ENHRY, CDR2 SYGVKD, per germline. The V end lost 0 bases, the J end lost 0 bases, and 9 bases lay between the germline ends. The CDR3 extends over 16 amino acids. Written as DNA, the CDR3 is TGTGCCATCAGTGAGTCAGGCAGGCTCTCTGGAAACACCATATATTTT. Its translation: CAISESGRLSGNTIYF.

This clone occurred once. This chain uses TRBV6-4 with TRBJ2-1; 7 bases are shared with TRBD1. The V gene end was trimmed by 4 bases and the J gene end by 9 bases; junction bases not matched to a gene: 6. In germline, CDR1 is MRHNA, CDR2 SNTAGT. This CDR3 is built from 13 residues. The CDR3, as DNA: TGTGCCAGCAGTGCCGGACAGGCAGCTGAGCAGTTCTTC. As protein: CASSAGQAAEQFF.

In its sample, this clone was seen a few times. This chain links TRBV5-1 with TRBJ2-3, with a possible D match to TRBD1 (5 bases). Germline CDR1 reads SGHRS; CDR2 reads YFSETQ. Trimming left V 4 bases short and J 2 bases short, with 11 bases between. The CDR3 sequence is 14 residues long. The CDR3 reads CASSGPQVTDTQYF. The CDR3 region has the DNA TGCGCCAGCAGCGGGCCACAGGTCACAGATACGCAGTATTTT.

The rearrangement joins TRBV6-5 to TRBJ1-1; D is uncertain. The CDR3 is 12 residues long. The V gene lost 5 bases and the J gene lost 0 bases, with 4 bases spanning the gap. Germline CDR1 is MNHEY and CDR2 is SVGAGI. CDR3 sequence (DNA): TGTGCCAGCAGTCAGATGAACACTGAAGCTTTCTTT. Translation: CASSQMNTEAFF.

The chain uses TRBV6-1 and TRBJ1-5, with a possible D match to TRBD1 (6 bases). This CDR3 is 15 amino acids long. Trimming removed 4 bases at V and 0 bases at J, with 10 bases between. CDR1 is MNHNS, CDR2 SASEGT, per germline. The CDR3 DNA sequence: TGTGCCAGCAGTGCTTGGACAGTTAGCAATCAGCCCCAGCATTTT. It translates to CASSAWTVSNQPQHF.

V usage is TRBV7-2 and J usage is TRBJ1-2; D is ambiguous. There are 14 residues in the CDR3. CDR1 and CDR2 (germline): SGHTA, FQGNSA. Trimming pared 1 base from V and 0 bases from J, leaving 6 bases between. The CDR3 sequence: CASSLDIANYGYTF. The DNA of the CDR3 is TGTGCCAGCAGCTTAGACATCGCTAACTATGGCTACACCTTC. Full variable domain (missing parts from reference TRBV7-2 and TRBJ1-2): GAGVSQSPSNKVTEKGKDVELRCDPISGHTALYWYRQSLGQGLEFLIYFQGNSAPDKSGLPSDRFSAERTGGSVSTLTIQRTQQEDSAVYLCASSLDIANYGYTFGSGTRLTVV.

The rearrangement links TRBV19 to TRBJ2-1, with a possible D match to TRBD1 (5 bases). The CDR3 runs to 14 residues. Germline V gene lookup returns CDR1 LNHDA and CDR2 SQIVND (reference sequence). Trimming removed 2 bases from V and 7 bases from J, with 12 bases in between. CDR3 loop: CASSISTAGNEQFF. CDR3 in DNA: TGTGCCAGTAGTATATCGACAGCAGGGAATGAGCAGTTCTTC.

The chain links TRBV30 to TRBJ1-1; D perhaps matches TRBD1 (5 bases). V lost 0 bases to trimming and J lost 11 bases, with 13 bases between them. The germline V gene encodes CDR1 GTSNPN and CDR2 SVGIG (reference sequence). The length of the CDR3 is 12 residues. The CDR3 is CAWSVPPRAAFF. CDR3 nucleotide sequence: TGTGCCTGGAGTGTACCCCCCAGGGCCGCTTTCTTT.

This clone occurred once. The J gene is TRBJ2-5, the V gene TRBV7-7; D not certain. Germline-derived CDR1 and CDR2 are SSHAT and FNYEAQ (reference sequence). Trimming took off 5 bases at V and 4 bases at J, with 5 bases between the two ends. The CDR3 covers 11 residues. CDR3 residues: CASSPGETQYF. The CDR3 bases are TGTGCCAGCAGCCCGGGAGAGACCCAGTACTTC.

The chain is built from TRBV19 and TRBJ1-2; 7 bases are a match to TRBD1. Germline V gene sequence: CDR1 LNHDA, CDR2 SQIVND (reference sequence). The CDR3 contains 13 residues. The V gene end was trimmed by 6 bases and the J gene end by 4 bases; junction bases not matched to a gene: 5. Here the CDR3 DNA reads TGTGCCAGTAGCACCCGGGACAGCTATGGCTACACCTTC. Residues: CASSTRDSYGYTF.